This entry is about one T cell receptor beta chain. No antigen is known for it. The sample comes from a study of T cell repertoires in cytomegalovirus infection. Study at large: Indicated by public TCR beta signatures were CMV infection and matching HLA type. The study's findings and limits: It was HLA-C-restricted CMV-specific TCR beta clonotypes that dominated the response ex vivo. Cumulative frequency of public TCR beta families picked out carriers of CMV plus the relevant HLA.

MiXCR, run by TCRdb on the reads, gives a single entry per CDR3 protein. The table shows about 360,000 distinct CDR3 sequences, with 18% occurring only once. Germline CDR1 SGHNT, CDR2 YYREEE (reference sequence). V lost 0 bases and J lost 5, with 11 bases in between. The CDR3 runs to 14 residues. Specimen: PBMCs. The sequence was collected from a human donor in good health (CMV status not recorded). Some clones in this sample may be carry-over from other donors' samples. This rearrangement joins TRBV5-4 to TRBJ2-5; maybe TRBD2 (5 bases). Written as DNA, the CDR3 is TGTGCCAGCAGCTTGGCTAGAGCGGAGGAGACCCAGTACTTC. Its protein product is CASSLARAEETQYF.